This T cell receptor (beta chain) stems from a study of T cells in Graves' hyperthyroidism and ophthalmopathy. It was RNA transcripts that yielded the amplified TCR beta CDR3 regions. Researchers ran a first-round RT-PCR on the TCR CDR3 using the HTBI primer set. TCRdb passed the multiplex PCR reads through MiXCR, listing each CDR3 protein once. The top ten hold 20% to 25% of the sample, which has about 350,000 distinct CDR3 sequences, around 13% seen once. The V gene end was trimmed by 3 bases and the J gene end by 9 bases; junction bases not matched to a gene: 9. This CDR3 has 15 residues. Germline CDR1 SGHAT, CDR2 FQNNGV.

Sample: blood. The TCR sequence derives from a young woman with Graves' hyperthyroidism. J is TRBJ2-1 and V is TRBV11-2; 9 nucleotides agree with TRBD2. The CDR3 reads CASSFGSGRSGEQFF. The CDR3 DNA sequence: TGTGCCAGCAGCTTTGGGAGCGGGAGGTCGGGTGAGCAGTTCTTC.